Described below is a single T cell receptor (beta chain) sequence and its context. V was shortened by 6 bases and J by 3 bases, with 15 bases between the two germline ends. The CDR3 is 14 amino acids. From germline, CDR1 is MNHEY and CDR2 SMNVEV (reference sequence). The data were obtained in a study of OX40 agonist ivuxolimab in advanced cancers. Using immunoSEQ multiplex PCR, the repertoire was profiled, and TCRdb retains in-frame clones only, with some absent. This sample carries roughly 48,000 clones, around 90% of them seen once, and the ten largest clones take 47%. This sequence was found in an adult with an advanced solid tumor such as melanoma, head and neck, liver or kidney cancer. J is TRBJ2-7 and V is TRBV27; no reliable D call. The sequencing here drew on CD4+ or CD8+ T cells sorted from blood, taken in a trial of the OX40 agonist ivuxolimab. The CDR3 DNA reads as TGTGCCAGCAGCATGGTGGACCGCTTCTACGAGCAGTACTTC. Protein: CASSMVDRFYEQYF.